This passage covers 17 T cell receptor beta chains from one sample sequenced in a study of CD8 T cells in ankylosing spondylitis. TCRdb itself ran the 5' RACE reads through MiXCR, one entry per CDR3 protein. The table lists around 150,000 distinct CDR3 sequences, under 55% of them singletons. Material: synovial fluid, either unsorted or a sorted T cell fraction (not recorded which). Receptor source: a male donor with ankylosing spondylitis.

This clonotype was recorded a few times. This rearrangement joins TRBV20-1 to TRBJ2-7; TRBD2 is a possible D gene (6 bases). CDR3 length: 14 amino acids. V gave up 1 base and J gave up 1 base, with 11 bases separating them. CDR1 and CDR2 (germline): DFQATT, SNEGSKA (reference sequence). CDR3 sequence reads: CSARGLEGSYEQYF. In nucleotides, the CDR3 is TGCAGTGCTAGAGGGCTGGAGGGGTCCTACGAGCAGTACTTC.

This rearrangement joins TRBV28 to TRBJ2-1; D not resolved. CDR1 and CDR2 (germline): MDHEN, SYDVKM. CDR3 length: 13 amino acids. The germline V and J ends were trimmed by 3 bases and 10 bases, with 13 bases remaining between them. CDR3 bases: TGTGCCAGCAGTTTTTGGGCTCGGAGAGAGCAGTTCTTC. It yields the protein CASSFWARREQFF.

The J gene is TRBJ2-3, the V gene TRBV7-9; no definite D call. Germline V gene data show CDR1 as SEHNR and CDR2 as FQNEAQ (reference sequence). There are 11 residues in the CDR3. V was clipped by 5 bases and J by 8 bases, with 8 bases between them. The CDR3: CASSMPPTQYF. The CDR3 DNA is TGTGCCAGCAGCATGCCTCCTACGCAGTATTTT.

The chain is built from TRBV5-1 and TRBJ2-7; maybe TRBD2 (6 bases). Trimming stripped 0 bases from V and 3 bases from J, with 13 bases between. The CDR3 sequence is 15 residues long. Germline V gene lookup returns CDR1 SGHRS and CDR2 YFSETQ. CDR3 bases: TGCGCCAGCAGCTTGGCGGTGGGAGGACACTACGAGCAGTACTTC. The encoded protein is CASSLAVGGHYEQYF.

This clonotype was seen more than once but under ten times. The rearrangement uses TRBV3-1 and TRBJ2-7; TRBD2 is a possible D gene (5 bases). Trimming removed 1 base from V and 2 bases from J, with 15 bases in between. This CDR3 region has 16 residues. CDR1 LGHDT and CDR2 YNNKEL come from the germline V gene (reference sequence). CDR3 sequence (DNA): TGTGCCAGCAGCCAAGTTCAAGGGAGTAGGGCCTACGAGCAGTACTTC. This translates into CASSQVQGSRAYEQYF.

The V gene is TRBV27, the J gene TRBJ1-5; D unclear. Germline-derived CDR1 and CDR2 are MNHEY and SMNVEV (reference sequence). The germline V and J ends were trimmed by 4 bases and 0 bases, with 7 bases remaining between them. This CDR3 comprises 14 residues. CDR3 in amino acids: CASSSTDSNQPQHF. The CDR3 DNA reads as TGTGCCAGCAGTTCCACAGATAGCAATCAGCCCCAGCATTTT.

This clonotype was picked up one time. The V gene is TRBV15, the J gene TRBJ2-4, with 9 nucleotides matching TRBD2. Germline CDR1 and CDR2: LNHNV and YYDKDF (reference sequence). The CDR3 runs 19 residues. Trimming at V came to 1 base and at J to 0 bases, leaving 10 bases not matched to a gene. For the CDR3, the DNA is TGTGCCACCAGCAGAGCGACGACTAGCGGAAAACTAGCCAAAAACATTCAGTACTTC. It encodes CATSRATTSGKLAKNIQYF.

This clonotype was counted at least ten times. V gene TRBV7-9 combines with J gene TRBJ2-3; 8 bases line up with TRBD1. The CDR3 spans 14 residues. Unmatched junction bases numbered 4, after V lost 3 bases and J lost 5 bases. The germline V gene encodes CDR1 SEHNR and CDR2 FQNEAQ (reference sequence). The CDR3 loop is CASSFGQGVDTQYF. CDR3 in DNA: TGTGCCAGCAGCTTCGGACAGGGAGTAGATACGCAGTATTTT. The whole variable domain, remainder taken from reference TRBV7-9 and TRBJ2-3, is DTGVSQNPRHKITKRGQNVTFRCDPISEHNRLYWYRQTLGQGPEFLTYFQNEAQLEKSRLLSDRFSAERPKGSFSTLEIQRTEQGDSAMYLCASSFGQGVDTQYFGPGTRLTVL.

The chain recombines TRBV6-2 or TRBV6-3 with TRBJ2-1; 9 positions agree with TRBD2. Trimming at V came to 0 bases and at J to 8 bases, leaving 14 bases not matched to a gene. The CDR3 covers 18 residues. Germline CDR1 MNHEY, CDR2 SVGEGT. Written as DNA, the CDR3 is TGTGCCAGCAGTTACTCGAGGTGGTCTAGCGGGATACCCTATGAGCAGTTCTTC. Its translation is CASSYSRWSSGIPYEQFF.

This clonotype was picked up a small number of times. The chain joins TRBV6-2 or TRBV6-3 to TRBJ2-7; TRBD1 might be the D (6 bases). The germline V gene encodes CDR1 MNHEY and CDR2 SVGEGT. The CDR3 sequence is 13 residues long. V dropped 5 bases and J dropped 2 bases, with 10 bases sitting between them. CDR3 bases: TGTGCCAGCAGTGTCCGGGACACCTACGAGCAGTACTTC. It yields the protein CASSVRDTYEQYF.

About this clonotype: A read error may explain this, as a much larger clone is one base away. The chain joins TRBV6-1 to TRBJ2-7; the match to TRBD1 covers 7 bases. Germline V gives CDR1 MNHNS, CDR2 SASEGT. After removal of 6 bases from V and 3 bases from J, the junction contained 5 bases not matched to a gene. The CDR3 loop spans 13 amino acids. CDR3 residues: CASSAGTVYEQYF. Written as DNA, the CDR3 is TGTGCCAGCAGCGCCGGGACAGTCTACGAGCAGTACTTC.

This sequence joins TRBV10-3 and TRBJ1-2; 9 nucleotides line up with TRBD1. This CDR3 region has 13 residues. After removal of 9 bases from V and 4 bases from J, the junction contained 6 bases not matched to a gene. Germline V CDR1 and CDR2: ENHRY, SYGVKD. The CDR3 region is CAIGQGSAYGYTF. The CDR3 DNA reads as TGTGCCATAGGACAGGGGTCCGCCTATGGCTACACCTTC.

Here the CDR3 reads CASSPGDRGRFGELFF. CDR3 nucleotides: TGTGCCAGCAGCCCGGGGGACAGGGGGCGCTTCGGGGAGCTGTTTTTT. The chain carries TRBV5-8 and TRBJ2-2; 12 nucleotides match TRBD1. CDR1 and CDR2 (germline): SGHTS, YDEGEE. CDR3 length equals 16 residues. Germline trimming cut 4 bases from V and 7 bases from J; bases unmatched to any gene: 8.

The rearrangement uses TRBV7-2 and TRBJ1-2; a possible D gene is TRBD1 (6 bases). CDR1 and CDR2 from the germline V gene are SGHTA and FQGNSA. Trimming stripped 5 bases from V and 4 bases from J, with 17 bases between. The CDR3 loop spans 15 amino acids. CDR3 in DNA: TGTGCCAGCAGCCCACCCGGGGGGCGCAGCTATGGCTACACCTTC. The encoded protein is CASSPPGGRSYGYTF.

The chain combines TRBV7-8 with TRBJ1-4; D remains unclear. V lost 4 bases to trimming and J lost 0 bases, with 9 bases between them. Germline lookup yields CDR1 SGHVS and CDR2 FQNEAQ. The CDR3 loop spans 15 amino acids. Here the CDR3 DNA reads TGTGCCAGCAGCTCCCCAGATGCAACTAATGAAAAACTGTTTTTT. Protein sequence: CASSSPDATNEKLFF.

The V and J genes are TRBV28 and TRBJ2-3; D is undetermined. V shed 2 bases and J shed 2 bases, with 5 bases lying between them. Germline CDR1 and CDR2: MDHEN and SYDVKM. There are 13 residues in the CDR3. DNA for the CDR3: TGTGCCAGCAGTTTAACATTCACAGATACGCAGTATTTT. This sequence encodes CASSLTFTDTQYF.

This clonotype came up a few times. The CDR3 DNA follows: TGCGCCAGCAGTTTCATCTACAATGAGCAGTTCTTC. This encodes CASSFIYNEQFF. The gene calls are TRBV5-1 and TRBJ2-1, with D unresolved. The CDR3 loop spans 12 amino acids. V lost 5 bases to trimming and J lost 3 bases, with 6 bases between them. Germline V lookup: CDR1 SGHRS, CDR2 YFSETQ.